The 7 T cell receptor beta chains in this list originate from one sample, sequenced in a study of Graves' ophthalmopathy and Graves' hyperthyroidism. Amplification targeted the TCR beta CDR3 regions, with RNA transcripts as the source material. HTBI-primed RT-PCR formed the first round, and a multiplex PCR formed the second. TCRdb redid the calling of the multiplex PCR reads with MiXCR, one entry per CDR3 protein. The sample holds around 1,200,000 distinct CDR3 sequences, 36% seen once. The sample taken for sequencing was peripheral blood or thyroid tissue (not recorded which). Source of these receptors: an adult man with Graves' hyperthyroidism.

A single count supports this clonotype. The chain has TRBV29-1 and TRBJ1-1; 9 bases match TRBD1. The CDR3 is 15 amino acids. Germline CDR1 SQVTM, CDR2 ANQGSEA. V was clipped by 6 bases and J by 4 bases; unmatched bases: 12. CDR3 loop: CSVNAGDRGFTEAFF. CDR3 nucleotide sequence: TGCAGCGTGAACGCTGGAGACAGGGGGTTCACTGAAGCTTTCTTT. The full variable domain, rest sourced from reference TRBV29-1 and TRBJ1-1, is SAVISQKPSRDICQRGTSLTIQCQVDSQVTMMFWYRQQPGQSLTLIATANQGSEATYESGFVIDKFPISRPNLTFSTLTVSNMSPEDSSIYLCSVNAGDRGFTEAFFGQGTRLTVV.

Remarks on this clonotype: Since a much larger clone is just one base distant, this may be a read error. The chain has TRBV29-1 and TRBJ2-7; no clear D. The CDR3 loop spans 10 amino acids. Deletions cut 0 bases from V and 9 bases from J, with 6 bases between. The V gene's germline CDR1 is SQVTM and CDR2 ANQGSEA. The CDR3 nucleotides read TGCAGCGTTGAAGATACAAGGCAGTACTTC. Its translation is CSVEDTRQYF.

This clonotype came up many times. The chain is built from TRBV7-9 and TRBJ1-6; no clear D gene. Trimming removed 6 bases at V and 7 bases at J, with 13 bases between. The CDR3 consists of 14 residues. Germline CDR1 and CDR2: SEHNR and FQNEAQ (reference sequence). CDR3 sequence: CASRIGRFNSPLHF. Here the CDR3 DNA reads TGTGCCAGCAGAATCGGGAGGTTCAATTCACCCCTCCACTTT.

This chain links TRBV15 with TRBJ1-4; TRBD1 is a possible D gene (6 bases). Germline CDR1 LNHNV, CDR2 YYDKDF (reference sequence). The CDR3 spans 14 residues. V was shortened by 4 bases and J by 10 bases, with 16 bases between the two germline ends. CDR3 amino acids: CATSTYPRGGKLFF. The CDR3 DNA sequence: TGTGCCACCAGCACTTACCCAAGGGGGGGAAAACTGTTTTTT.

This clonotype was seen at least ten times. CDR3 nucleotide sequence: TGTGCCAGCAGAGTGGGGACAGGTGGTAAATACGAGCAGTACTTC. Amino acid sequence: CASRVGTGGKYEQYF. V usage is TRBV2 and J usage is TRBJ2-7; 8 nucleotides line up with TRBD1. With 6 bases clipped from V and 4 bases from J, the junction kept 11 bases outside the gene matches. In germline, CDR1 is SNHLY, CDR2 FYNNEI. The CDR3 has 15 amino acids.

Many counts were recorded for this clonotype. The rearrangement uses TRBV11-3 and TRBJ2-2; D is unresolved. V lost 5 bases to trimming and J lost 2 bases, with 6 bases between them. CDR3 length: 13 residues. Germline CDR1 reads SGHNT; CDR2 reads YENEEA. In nucleotides, the CDR3 is TGTGCCAGCAGCCCCTACAACACCGGGGAGCTGTTTTTT. It encodes CASSPYNTGELFF. Together with reference TRBV11-3 and TRBJ2-2, the CDR3 gives the full variable domain: EAGVVQSPRYKIIEKKQPVAFWCNPISGHNTLYWYLQNLGQGPELLIRYENEEAVDDSQLPKDRFSAERLKGVDSTLKIQPAELGDSAVYLCASSPYNTGELFFGEGSRLTVL.

CDR3 nucleotide sequence: TGTGCCAGCAGTTTATGGCAACAGATGAACACTGAAGCTTTCTTT. Translating gives CASSLWQQMNTEAFF. The chain employs TRBV12-3 or TRBV12-4 and TRBJ1-1; the D is unclear. The CDR3 loop spans 15 amino acids. The V end was cut by 2 bases, the J end by 0 bases, with 10 bases between.